These 20 T cell receptor beta chains originate from one sample sequenced in a study of blood T cell repertoires in COVID-19. Generated by immunoSEQ multiplex PCR, the TCRdb table keeps only in-frame clones and is missing some. The top ten hold approximately 9.4% of the sample, which has about 310,000 clones, roughly 90% seen once. The sample comprised PBMCs or T cells enriched from blood (not recorded which). These receptor sequences come from a woman between 40 and 50 years old who had recovered from COVID-19.

The V call is TRBV4-1, the J call TRBJ1-2; tentatively, D is TRBD1 (5 bases). CDR1 MGHRA and CDR2 YSYEKL come from the germline V gene. This CDR3 is built from 16 residues. The V end lost 0 bases, the J end lost 5 bases, and 16 bases lay between the germline ends. The CDR3 protein is CASSQDLGAPFYGYTF. The CDR3 nucleotides read TGCGCCAGCAGCCAAGATCTTGGGGCTCCCTTTTATGGCTACACCTTC.

The rearrangement links TRBV4-3 to TRBJ2-7; D may be TRBD1 (6 bases). The V gene lost 0 bases and the J gene lost 12 bases, with 21 bases spanning the gap. The CDR3 totals 15 residues. The germline gives CDR1 LGHNA, CDR2 YSLEER. The CDR3: CASSQDGPDTGNLYF. The CDR3 nucleotides are TGCGCCAGCAGCCAAGATGGTCCCGATACAGGGAATTTGTACTTC.

This clone was observed a handful of times. J is TRBJ1-6 and V is TRBV7-3, with D maybe TRBD1 (5 bases). Germline V gene lookup returns CDR1 SGHTA and CDR2 FQGTGA. The CDR3 is made up of 14 amino acids. Trimming shortened V by 4 bases and J by 8 bases, and 12 bases separated the two germline ends. As DNA, the CDR3 is TGTGCCAGCAGCTCGCGGGGGGGAGATTCACCCCTCCACTTT. Its protein product is CASSSRGGDSPLHF.

A single count supports this clone. The chain links TRBV7-3 to TRBJ1-2; perhaps TRBD1 as D (6 bases). V was cut by 5 bases and J by 7 bases, with 14 bases left in between. CDR1 is SGHTA and CDR2 is FQGTGA in the germline V gene. The CDR3 has 13 amino acids. As DNA, the CDR3 is TGTGCCAGCAGCGAAACAGGGTTGGGTGGCTACACCTTC. Translating gives CASSETGLGGYTF.

The chain is built from TRBV19 and TRBJ1-4; 12 positions agree with TRBD1. Trimming cost V 9 bases and J 7 bases; bases outside gene matches: 18. The CDR3 extends over 18 amino acids. CDR1 is LNHDA and CDR2 is SQIVND in the germline V gene (reference sequence). The CDR3 protein is CARPIVGDRGPKGEKLFF. DNA for the CDR3: TGTGCCAGACCTATAGTCGGGGACAGGGGGCCCAAAGGTGAAAAACTGTTTTTT.

Here the CDR3 DNA reads TGTGCCAGCAGCCGGACTTCAGGAGAGACCCAGTACTTC. Protein product: CASSRTSGETQYF. The chain uses TRBV6-6 and TRBJ2-5; D might be TRBD2 (5 bases). V lost 6 bases to trimming and J lost 4 bases, with 12 bases between them. The CDR3 runs 13 residues. The germline V gene has CDR1 MNHNY and CDR2 SVGAGI (reference sequence).

The V call is TRBV6-2 or TRBV6-3, the J call TRBJ2-3, with D possibly being TRBD2 (5 bases). Germline V gene lookup returns CDR1 MNHEY and CDR2 SVGEGT. With 2 bases removed from V and 0 bases from J, the gap between germline ends came to 9 bases. The CDR3 covers 15 residues. In DNA, the CDR3 is TGTGCCAGCAGTTACGTTCTAGCTAGCACAGATACGCAGTATTTT. It specifies CASSYVLASTDTQYF.

V usage is TRBV6-5 and J usage is TRBJ1-1, with a possible D match to TRBD1 (6 bases). Trimming took 2 bases from V and 1 from J, leaving 11 bases between them. The CDR3 contains 15 residues. CDR1 and CDR2 (germline): MNHEY, SVGAGI. CDR3 sequence reads: CASSYHVGGNTEAFF. The CDR3 DNA reads as TGTGCCAGCAGTTACCATGTAGGGGGGAACACTGAAGCTTTCTTT.

This rearrangement joins TRBV10-1 to TRBJ2-1, with TRBD2 identical over 11 bases. Germline-derived CDR1 and CDR2 are WNHNN and SYGVQD (reference sequence). Trimming removed 6 bases from V and 7 bases from J; junction bases left unmatched: 5. The CDR3 loop spans 14 amino acids. CDR3 DNA sequence: TGCGCCAGCAGCCTTAGCGGGGGGGCAAATGAGCAGTTCTTC. Protein sequence: CASSLSGGANEQFF.

The chain has TRBV4-3 and TRBJ2-7, with a possible D match to TRBD2 (5 bases). The CDR3 sequence is 16 residues long. The ends were cut back, 0 bases at V and 0 bases at J, with 12 bases in the middle. Germline CDR1 LGHNA, CDR2 YSLEER. The CDR3 region has the DNA TGCGCCAGCAGCCAAGAGGATGCGGGCCTCTCCTACGAGCAGTACTTC. Protein sequence: CASSQEDAGLSYEQYF.

The CDR3 spells CASSAQGMNTEAFF. Written as DNA, the CDR3 is TGTGCCAGTAGTGCACAGGGAATGAACACTGAAGCTTTCTTT. The chain employs TRBV19 and TRBJ1-1, with TRBD1 as a possible D gene (6 bases). Germline V CDR1 and CDR2: LNHDA, SQIVND (reference sequence). This CDR3 spans 14 amino acids. V gave up 5 bases and J gave up 0 bases, with 10 bases separating them.

V is TRBV7-8 and J is TRBJ2-1, with 8 bases aligning to TRBD2. The V gene's germline CDR1 is SGHVS and CDR2 FQNEAQ. The junction had 4 bases not matched to a gene; V was cut back by 3 bases and J by 3 bases. This CDR3 comprises 15 residues. CDR3 bases: TGTGCCAGCAGCTTTGTTAGCGGGGTCTACAATGAGCAGTTCTTC. It translates to CASSFVSGVYNEQFF.

The rearrangement links TRBV6-5 to TRBJ1-5, with D possibly TRBD1 on 6 matching bases. Germline CDR1 and CDR2: MNHEY and SVGAGI. V was shortened by 7 bases and J by 0 bases, with 13 bases between the two germline ends. This CDR3 contains 15 residues. CDR3 sequence reads: CASTLGHLSNQPQHF. As DNA, the CDR3 is TGTGCCAGCACCCTGGGACACCTTAGCAATCAGCCCCAGCATTTT.

The chain recombines TRBV27 with TRBJ2-1, with 12 bases identical to TRBD2. This CDR3 has 16 amino acids. From germline, CDR1 is MNHEY and CDR2 SMNVEV (reference sequence). The V and J ends lost 3 bases and 4 bases, in that order; junction bases with no gene match: 4. The CDR3 bases are TGTGCCAGCAGTTTTGAGGGGACTAGCGGGTACAATGAGCAGTTCTTC. Amino acids: CASSFEGTSGYNEQFF.

For the CDR3, the DNA is TGTGCCAGCAAGGAGGCCCTGGGGAATGAGCAGTTCTTC. This codes for CASKEALGNEQFF. This chain uses TRBV6-5 with TRBJ2-1, with D possibly TRBD2 on 5 matching bases. Germline V gives CDR1 MNHEY, CDR2 SVGAGI. CDR3 size: 13 residues. V gave up 7 bases and J gave up 7 bases, with 14 bases separating them.

The chain couples TRBV15 to TRBJ1-1, with 8 bases identical to TRBD1. The J segment lost 3 bases and the V segment lost 8 bases, leaving 5 bases of the junction unmatched. This CDR3 comprises 13 residues. Germline CDR1 and CDR2: LNHNV and YYDKDF (reference sequence). CDR3 amino acids: CATHGQGDTEAFF. The DNA of the CDR3 is TGTGCCACCCACGGACAGGGAGACACTGAAGCTTTCTTT.

The CDR3 DNA reads as TGTGCCAGCAGCGTAGGAGGTCTCGACAGAAATAATTCACCCCTCCACTTT. It specifies CASSVGGLDRNNSPLHF. The J gene is TRBJ1-6, the V gene TRBV9; TRBD1 might be the D (5 bases). The CDR3 is made up of 17 amino acids. Trimming cost V 0 bases and J 5 bases, with 15 bases left between them. CDR1 is SGDLS and CDR2 is YYNGEE in the germline V gene.

The chain has TRBV4-3 and TRBJ2-1; the match to TRBD1 covers 8 bases. Germline V gene sequence: CDR1 LGHNA, CDR2 YSLEER. Losses at the gene ends were 7 bases for V and 6 bases for J; bases not matched to a gene: 11. The CDR3 spans 15 residues. CDR3 nucleotide sequence: TGCGCCAGCAAGGAGAGCAGGGGGCATCCCAATGAGCAGTTCTTC. As protein: CASKESRGHPNEQFF.

This clone was seen repeatedly, ten times or more. CDR3 region: CASRDGTSGRDTQYF. The CDR3, as DNA: TGCGCCAGCAGAGACGGGACTAGCGGGAGGGATACGCAGTATTTT. This rearrangement joins TRBV10-2 to TRBJ2-3, with TRBD2 matching 15 bases. The V segment lost 6 bases and the J segment 6 bases; nucleotides outside the gene matches: 4. Germline V gene lookup returns CDR1 WSHSY and CDR2 SAAADI. This CDR3 comprises 15 residues.

The chain links TRBV4-2 to TRBJ2-7; D perhaps matches TRBD1 (5 bases). The V gene's germline CDR1 is LGHNA and CDR2 YNFKEQ. This CDR3 spans 15 amino acids. The V end lost 4 bases, the J end lost 0 bases, and 13 bases lay between the germline ends. This CDR3 is CASSPMWQGSYEQYF. CDR3 nucleotides: TGTGCCAGCAGCCCTATGTGGCAGGGCTCCTACGAGCAGTACTTC.